This T cell receptor (beta chain) emerged from a study of blood T cell repertoires in COVID-19. Study context: Sites in the United States, Italy and Spain provided acute and convalescent COVID-19 samples. The analysed material was cDNA or gDNA that came from T cells, B-cell-depleted T cells, or PBMCs.

This CDR3 is built from 12 residues. Per germline, CDR1 GTSNPN and CDR2 SVGIG (reference sequence). With 8 bases removed from V and 6 bases from J, the gap between germline ends came to 16 bases. Methods used by the authors: Reference gene primer amplification yielded estimated nucleated cell counts. Assay used: immunoSEQ multiplex PCR; TCRdb lists only in-frame clones, some missing. The DNA gave D and trimming, while V, J and clone size come from that table. The sample carries under 85,000 clones, over 70% recorded once. This rearrangement joins TRBV30 to TRBJ1-2; tentative D call: TRBD1 (5 bases). Specimen: peripheral blood. This TCR derives from a man aged 45-60 years with active COVID-19. The CDR3 nucleotides are TGTGCCGGCTACTGGGGGAGGAATGGCTACACCTTC. Amino acids: CAGYWGRNGYTF.